Below are 17 T cell receptor beta chains sequenced from a single sample in a study of cytomegalovirus exposure and HLA in healthy donors. TCRdb's table, derived via immunoSEQ multiplex PCR, lists solely in-frame clones and lacks some. The sample lists around 110,000 clones, about 87% occurring once. The specimen was PBMCs. These receptors all stem from a woman aged 18 to 35 in good health and CMV-seropositive.

The chain has TRBV7-2 and TRBJ2-1; 7 bases align to TRBD2. This CDR3 contains 14 residues. V lost 6 bases and J lost 4; bases outside the gene matches: 6. Germline V CDR1 and CDR2: SGHTA, FQGNSA. CDR3 loop: CASRSGTTYNEQFF. DNA of the CDR3: TGTGCCAGCAGGAGCGGGACTACTTACAATGAGCAGTTCTTC.

This rearrangement joins TRBV29-1 to TRBJ2-7; TRBD1 aligns across 8 bases. This CDR3 has 12 residues. The ends lost 6 bases at V and 4 bases at J; junction bases unmatched: 5. Germline V gene lookup returns CDR1 SQVTM and CDR2 ANQGSEA. Here the CDR3 DNA reads TGCAGCGTGGACAGGGCGGGTTACGAGCAGTACTTC. Residues: CSVDRAGYEQYF.

The V call is TRBV18, the J call TRBJ2-5; no clear D. Germline V lookup: CDR1 KGHSH, CDR2 LQKENI. CDR3 length equals 12 residues. V lost 1 base and J 4 bases, leaving 4 bases between the germline ends. The CDR3 here is CASSPRGETQYF. For the CDR3, the DNA is TGTGCCAGCTCACCACGAGGAGAGACCCAGTACTTC.

J is TRBJ2-5 and V is TRBV29-1; 10 positions agree with TRBD1. The CDR3 length is 14 residues. Trimming cost V 3 bases and J 4 bases; bases outside gene matches: 5. From germline, CDR1 is SQVTM and CDR2 ANQGSEA. The CDR3 region has the DNA TGCAGCGTTGAGGGGACAGGGGCGTCAGAGACCCAGTACTTC. This gives the protein CSVEGTGASETQYF.

The V gene is TRBV27, the J gene TRBJ1-2; 9 bases agree with TRBD1. The germline CDR1 and CDR2 sequences are MNHEY and SMNVEV (reference sequence). This CDR3 contains 15 residues. Unmatched junction bases numbered 11, after V lost 5 bases and J lost 7 bases. The CDR3: CASSPFSDRGSGYTF. The CDR3, as DNA: TGTGCCAGCAGTCCCTTCTCGGACAGGGGAAGTGGCTACACCTTC.

The count of this clone is one. V and J are TRBV18 and TRBJ1-6; no firm D call. The germline V and J ends were trimmed by 4 bases and 7 bases, with 8 bases remaining between them. CDR1 is KGHSH and CDR2 is LQKENI in the germline V gene. The CDR3 runs 13 residues. The CDR3 here is CASSQNGNSPLHF. The CDR3, as DNA: TGTGCCAGCTCACAAAACGGGAATTCACCCCTCCACTTT.

This chain uses TRBV9 with TRBJ1-6; no firm D call. CDR1 and CDR2 (germline): SGDLS, YYNGEE. The V end lost 0 bases, the J end lost 7 bases, and 8 bases lay between the germline ends. This CDR3 is built from 14 residues. CDR3 loop: CASSVGRRNSPLHF. The CDR3 DNA sequence: TGTGCCAGCAGCGTAGGCAGGAGGAATTCACCCCTCCACTTT.

This clone was picked up a small number of times. The V gene is TRBV4-1, the J gene TRBJ2-6; weak D call: TRBD2 (5 bases). Per germline, CDR1 MGHRA and CDR2 YSYEKL. The CDR3 contains 18 residues. The germline V and J ends were trimmed by 3 bases and 0 bases, with 15 bases remaining between them. The CDR3 protein is CASSQEATSYSGANVLTF. The CDR3 coding sequence is TGCGCCAGCAGCCAGGAGGCCACCTCCTACTCTGGGGCCAACGTCCTGACTTTC.

The V and J genes are TRBV19 and TRBJ2-2, with D possibly matching TRBD1 (6 bases). This CDR3 region has 15 residues. Germline CDR1 and CDR2: LNHDA and SQIVND (reference sequence). Trimming took 5 bases from V and 6 from J, leaving 16 bases between them. DNA of the CDR3: TGTGCCAGTAGTCGCCAGGGGTCCAGGGCCGGGGAGCTGTTTTTT. Translated, it gives CASSRQGSRAGELFF.

The V gene is TRBV7-9, the J gene TRBJ2-1; 9 nucleotides align to TRBD1. The CDR3 sequence is 14 residues long. The trim removed 7 bases at V and 6 bases at J, leaving 7 bases unmatched. In germline, CDR1 is SEHNR, CDR2 FQNEAQ (reference sequence). CDR3: CASIPRTGANEQFF. CDR3 DNA sequence: TGTGCCAGCATCCCAAGGACAGGGGCCAATGAGCAGTTCTTC.

The genes are TRBV2 and TRBJ2-7; a weak D match, TRBD2 (5 bases). The CDR3 consists of 14 residues. Trimming took off 10 bases at V and 0 bases at J, with 16 bases between the two ends. CDR1 is SNHLY, CDR2 FYNNEI, per germline. As DNA, the CDR3 is TGTGCCACCGTCGAGAGGGCAATCTCCTACGAGCAGTACTTC. Translation gives CATVERAISYEQYF.

With respect to this clone: Other DNA sequences in this specimen translate into the identical CDR3. CDR3 coding DNA: TGTGCCAGCAGCCTGACAGGCCCCTACAATGAGCAGTTCTTC. Its protein product is CASSLTGPYNEQFF. The V gene is TRBV27, the J gene TRBJ2-1, with D perhaps matching TRBD1 (6 bases). Germline lookup yields CDR1 MNHEY and CDR2 SMNVEV (reference sequence). This CDR3 comprises 14 residues. The V gene lost 6 bases and the J gene lost 2 bases, with 11 bases spanning the gap.

The chain recombines TRBV11-2 with TRBJ2-1, with a possible D match to TRBD2 (6 bases). This CDR3 has 15 amino acids. V was pared by 3 bases and J by 4 bases, with 13 bases between. CDR1 is SGHAT, CDR2 FQNNGV, per germline. The CDR3 loop reads CASSFRLASYNEQFF. The DNA of the CDR3 is TGTGCCAGCAGCTTTCGTCTAGCGAGTTACAATGAGCAGTTCTTC.

This clone has more than one count but fewer than ten. V is TRBV7-9 and J is TRBJ2-1; D is possibly TRBD1 (6 bases). The CDR3 spans 13 residues. Looked up from germline, CDR1 is SEHNR and CDR2 is FQNEAQ (reference sequence). The V and J ends lost 5 bases and 5 bases respectively, with 10 bases between them. The CDR3 nucleotides are TGTGCCAGCAGCCCACGGGACAACAATGAGCAGTTCTTC. Amino acid sequence: CASSPRDNNEQFF.

V and J are TRBV5-1 and TRBJ2-1; the match to TRBD1 covers 7 bases. Germline assignment: CDR1 SGHRS and CDR2 YFSETQ. The CDR3 sequence is 15 residues long. V trimming: 4 bases; J trimming: 4 bases; junction bases outside the gene matches: 8. CDR3 region: CASSRTTGIYNEQFF. The CDR3 DNA reads as TGCGCCAGCAGCCGAACGACAGGGATTTACAATGAGCAGTTCTTC.

V usage is TRBV7-6 and J usage is TRBJ1-6; 8 bases align to TRBD1. The V and J ends lost 1 base and 10 bases, in that order; junction bases with no gene match: 6. Per germline, CDR1 SGHVS and CDR2 FNYEAQ. The length of the CDR3 is 15 residues. The chain's CDR3 is CASSLGTGRESPLHF. CDR3 bases: TGTGCCAGCAGCTTAGGGACAGGGCGGGAGTCACCCCTCCACTTT.

The chain has TRBV29-1 and TRBJ1-3; D perhaps matches TRBD1 (6 bases). CDR1 is SQVTM, CDR2 ANQGSEA, per germline. V lost 6 bases, J lost 3 bases, and 12 bases lay in between. The CDR3 length is 13 residues. The CDR3 spells CSVRGTFGNTIYF. The CDR3 DNA is TGCAGCGTCAGGGGAACATTTGGAAACACCATATATTTT. The variable domain in full, with the rest retrieved from reference TRBV29-1 and TRBJ1-3, is SAVISQKPSRDICQRGTSLTIQCQVDSQVTMMFWYRQQPGQSLTLIATANQGSEATYESGFVIDKFPISRPNLTFSTLTVSNMSPEDSSIYLCSVRGTFGNTIYFGEGSWLTVV.